One sample yielded the 18 T cell receptor beta chains listed below, sequenced in a study of blood T cells in healthy people across ages (dated by TCRdb to between 2014 and 2017). Library method: 5' RACE. Reads for this sample came from an Illumina HiSeq 2500. A second PCR of about 6 to 11 cycles was run with a J-beta primer mix and a sample-barcoded 5' primer. TCRdb trimmed the raw reads at Q25, called clones with MiXCR and kept productive beta chains. Each record represents a unique CDR3 protein, reported with the most common genes and DNA among its rows. For this sample the table gives under 950,000 distinct CDR3 sequences, of which about 20% were detected only once. Under 25% of the sample rests with the top ten. Sequencing input: blood. The receptor source for this set is a man aged 65-85 years in good health.

This chain links TRBV25-1 with TRBJ1-6; tentative D call: TRBD1 (6 bases). The CDR3 runs to 13 residues. V lost 8 bases to trimming and J lost 8 bases, with 13 bases between them. CDR1 and CDR2 from the germline V gene are MGHDK and SYGVNS. The CDR3 reads CASSGGRHSPLHF. The CDR3 DNA reads as TGTGCCAGCTCCGGGGGGCGCCATTCACCCCTCCACTTT. The variable domain in full, with the rest retrieved from reference TRBV25-1 and TRBJ1-6, is EADIYQTPRYLVIGTGKKITLECSQTMGHDKMYWYQQDPGMELHLIHYSYGVNSTEKGDLSSESTVSRIRTEHFPLTLESARPSHTSQYLCASSGGRHSPLHFGNGTRLTVT.

The sample holds many counts of this clonotype. The rearrangement uses TRBV12-3 or TRBV12-4 and TRBJ2-7; D may be TRBD1 (5 bases). CDR3 length: 14 amino acids. Between the trimmed V and J ends, which lost 4 bases and 2 bases, there was a span of 12 bases. CDR3 residues: CASSSPDNAYEQYV. The CDR3 DNA sequence: TGTGCCAGCAGTTCCCCGGACAACGCCTACGAGCAGTACGTC.

The V and J genes are TRBV7-3 and TRBJ2-1; possible D gene TRBD2, 6 bases. The V gene's germline CDR1 is SGHTA and CDR2 FQGTGA. V was shortened by 5 bases and J by 10 bases, with 21 bases between the two germline ends. There are 15 residues in the CDR3. The CDR3 spells CASSPYGTDFGEQFF. Written as DNA, the CDR3 is TGTGCCAGCAGCCCATACGGGACTGATTTTGGGGAGCAGTTCTTC.

The table lists this clonotype with many counts. The genes are TRBV7-2 and TRBJ2-3, with D uncertain. There are 12 residues in the CDR3. Trimming removed 6 bases at V and 2 bases at J, with 6 bases between. Germline V lookup: CDR1 SGHTA, CDR2 FQGNSA. CDR3 sequence: CASSLSTDTQYF. The CDR3 DNA follows: TGTGCCAGCAGTTTATCCACAGATACGCAGTATTTT.

The rearrangement links TRBV12-3 or TRBV12-4 to TRBJ2-3; 7 bases are a match to TRBD1. The CDR3 loop spans 16 amino acids. The J segment lost 2 bases and the V segment lost 5 bases, leaving 10 bases of the junction unmatched. For the CDR3, the DNA is TGTGCCAGCAGTCGAGGACAGGAATTATACACAGATACGCAGTATTTT. Translated, it gives CASSRGQELYTDTQYF.

The table lists this clonotype with a few counts. The J gene is TRBJ2-5, the V gene TRBV14; TRBD2 is a possible D gene (5 bases). The DNA end is more similar to TRBJ2-1, so the J call may be wrong. The CDR3 totals 13 residues. Germline V gives CDR1 SGHDN, CDR2 FVKESK. CDR3 sequence (DNA): TGTGCCAGCAGCCAAGTGGGAGTCGGTGAGCAGTTCTTC. Amino acid sequence: CASSQVGVGEQFF.

This rearrangement joins TRBV15 to TRBJ2-3, with 8 bases fitting TRBD1. Germline values: CDR1 LNHNV, CDR2 YYDKDF (reference sequence). Losses at the gene ends were 0 bases for V and 2 bases for J; bases not matched to a gene: 19. The CDR3 runs 21 residues. CDR3 region: CATSREPGQDLLVGPTDTQYF. In DNA form, the CDR3 reads TGTGCCACCAGCAGAGAGCCGGGACAGGACCTTTTAGTAGGGCCCACAGATACGCAGTATTTT.

Only one count was recorded for this clonotype. V gene TRBV18 combines with J gene TRBJ2-1; the D gene is possibly TRBD2 (6 bases). Between the trimmed V and J ends, which lost 2 bases and 6 bases, there was a span of 20 bases. This CDR3 is built from 17 residues. Germline assignment: CDR1 KGHSH and CDR2 LQKENI. The CDR3 DNA follows: TGTGCCAGCTCACCAAGATCCGGGGGAATATTCAGCAATGAGCAGTTCTTC. Amino acids: CASSPRSGGIFSNEQFF.

This chain joins TRBV27 and TRBJ2-1; D is unresolved. The J call may be mistaken, given a closer DNA end match to TRBJ2-5. From germline, CDR1 is MNHEY and CDR2 SMNVEV (reference sequence). This CDR3 has 13 residues. CDR3 coding DNA: TGTGCCAGCAGCGGACGGCCCCAAGGAACCCAGTACTTC. This codes for CASSGRPQGTQYF.

The CDR3 loop is CASSSRTAPSTDTQYF. CDR3 in DNA: TGTGCCAGCAGCTCACGGACAGCCCCTAGCACAGATACGCAGTATTTT. The J gene is TRBJ2-3, the V gene TRBV11-3, with D tentatively TRBD1 (6 bases). V was shortened by 4 bases and J by 0 bases, with 14 bases between the two germline ends. CDR3 length equals 16 residues. Germline lookup yields CDR1 SGHNT and CDR2 YENEEA.

Many counts were recorded for this clonotype. As DNA, the CDR3 is TGCAGTGCTAGGGGAATGGCGGGAGTTAATGAGCAGTTCTTC. It specifies CSARGMAGVNEQFF. The rearrangement uses TRBV20-1 and TRBJ2-1; 7 bases fit TRBD2. The CDR3 spans 14 residues. After removal of 3 bases from V and 7 bases from J, the junction contained 9 bases not matched to a gene. Germline V CDR1 and CDR2: DFQATT, SNEGSKA (reference sequence).

The chain has TRBV20-1 and TRBJ1-1, with a tentative D call TRBD1 (5 bases). The CDR3 length is 13 residues. V was pared by 5 bases and J by 1 base, with 11 bases between. The germline gives CDR1 DFQATT, CDR2 SNEGSKA (reference sequence). This CDR3 reads CSALRDSNTEAFF. For the CDR3, the DNA is TGCAGTGCTCTCAGGGACTCGAACACTGAAGCTTTCTTT.

The chain couples TRBV7-8 to TRBJ1-1, with D maybe TRBD1 (6 bases). Germline values: CDR1 SGHVS, CDR2 FQNEAQ. V was trimmed by 7 bases and J by 0 bases, leaving 24 bases between them. The CDR3 extends over 18 amino acids. For the CDR3, the DNA is TGTGCCAGCAACCTACAGGCGGGGGGCTATCGGATGAACACTGAAGCTTTCTTT. This encodes CASNLQAGGYRMNTEAFF. The complete variable domain, with remaining parts taken from reference TRBV7-8 and TRBJ1-1, reads GAGVSQSPRYKVAKRGQDVALRCDPISGHVSLFWYQQALGQGPEFLTYFQNEAQLDKSGLPSDRFFAERPEGSVSTLKIQRTQQEDSAVYLCASNLQAGGYRMNTEAFFGQGTRLTVV.

V gene TRBV21-1 combines with J gene TRBJ1-3; the D call TRBD1 from the table was never checked on the DNA. TRBV21-1 is labeled a pseudogene. The CDR3 loop spans 21 amino acids. The CDR3 DNA reads TGTGCCAGCAGCAAAGAATTGGGGTCCCCAGCAGAAGTATCCTCTGGAAACACCATATATTTT. Its protein is CASSKELGSPAEVSSGNTIYF.

This sequence joins TRBV4-3 and TRBJ1-2; D gene uncertain. Germline CDR1 is LGHNA and CDR2 is YSLEER. This CDR3 is built from 15 residues. The V gene lost 0 bases and the J gene lost 2 bases, with 10 bases spanning the gap. The CDR3 protein is CASSQDVRSNYGYTF. In DNA, the CDR3 is TGCGCCAGCAGCCAAGATGTCCGAAGCAACTATGGCTACACCTTC.

The V and J genes are TRBV7-9 and TRBJ2-7, with 9 bases matching TRBD1. Looked up from germline, CDR1 is SEHNR and CDR2 is FQNEAQ (reference sequence). The CDR3 runs 16 residues. V trimming: 5 bases; J trimming: 1 base; junction bases outside the gene matches: 9. The CDR3 coding sequence is TGTGCCAGCAGCCATCTACCGGGACAGGGATCCTACGAGCAGTACGTC. Translation gives CASSHLPGQGSYEQYV.

In the case of this clonotype: The conserved phenylalanine or tryptophan normally closing the CDR3 is absent here, so this likely arose from a read error. The chain joins TRBV28 to TRBJ1-2; unclear D gene. With 8 bases removed from V and 2 bases from J, the gap between germline ends came to 12 bases. Germline assignment: CDR1 MDHEN and CDR2 SYDVKM. The CDR3 consists of 13 residues. CDR3 coding DNA: TGTGCCAGCGGATTAGGCGCAAACTATGGCTACACCATC. Its protein product is CASGLGANYGYTI.

Only a few counts were recorded for this clonotype. This chain connects TRBV11-2 to TRBJ2-5, with D perhaps matching TRBD1 (6 bases). Germline loops: CDR1 SGHAT, CDR2 FQNNGV. The CDR3 has 12 amino acids. With 8 bases removed from V and 0 bases from J, the gap between germline ends came to 7 bases. CDR3 sequence reads: CASRDNQETQYF. The CDR3 DNA follows: TGTGCCAGCCGGGACAACCAAGAGACCCAGTACTTC.